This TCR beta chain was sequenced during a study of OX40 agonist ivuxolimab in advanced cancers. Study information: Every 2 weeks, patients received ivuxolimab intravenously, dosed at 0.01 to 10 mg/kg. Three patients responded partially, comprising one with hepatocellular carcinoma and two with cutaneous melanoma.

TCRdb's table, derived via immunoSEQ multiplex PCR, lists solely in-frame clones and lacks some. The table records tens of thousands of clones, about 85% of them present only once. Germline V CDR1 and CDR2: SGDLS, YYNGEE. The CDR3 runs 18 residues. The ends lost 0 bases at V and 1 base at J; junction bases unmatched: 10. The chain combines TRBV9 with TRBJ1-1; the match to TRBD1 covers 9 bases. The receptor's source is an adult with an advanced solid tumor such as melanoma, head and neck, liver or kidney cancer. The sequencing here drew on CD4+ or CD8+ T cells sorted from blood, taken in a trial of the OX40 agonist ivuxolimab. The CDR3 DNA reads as TGTGCCAGCAGCGTAGAACGGACAGGGGTCCGCAGGAACACTGAAGCTTTCTTT. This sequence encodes CASSVERTGVRRNTEAFF.